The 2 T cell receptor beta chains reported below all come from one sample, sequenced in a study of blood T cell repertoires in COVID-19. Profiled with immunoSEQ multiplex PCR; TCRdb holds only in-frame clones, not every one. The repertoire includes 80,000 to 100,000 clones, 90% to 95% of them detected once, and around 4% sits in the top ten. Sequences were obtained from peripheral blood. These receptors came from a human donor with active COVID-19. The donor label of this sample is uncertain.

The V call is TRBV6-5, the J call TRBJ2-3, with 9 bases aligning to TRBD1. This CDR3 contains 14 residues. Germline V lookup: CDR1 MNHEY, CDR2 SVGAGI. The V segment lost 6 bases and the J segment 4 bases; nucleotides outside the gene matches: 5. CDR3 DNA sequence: TGTGCCAGCAGGAGGGACAGGGTGGCAGATACGCAGTATTTT. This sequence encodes CASRRDRVADTQYF.

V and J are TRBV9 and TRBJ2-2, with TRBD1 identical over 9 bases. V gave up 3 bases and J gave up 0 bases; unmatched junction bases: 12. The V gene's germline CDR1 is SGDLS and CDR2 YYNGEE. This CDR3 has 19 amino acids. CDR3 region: CASSAQTGGTRTNTGELFF. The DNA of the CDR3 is TGTGCCAGCAGCGCACAGACAGGGGGGACGAGAACGAACACCGGGGAGCTGTTTTTT.